The rows below give T cell receptor beta chains drawn from one sample of a study of CD8 T cells in Susac syndrome. TCRdb fed the immunoSEQ multiplex PCR reads into MiXCR, producing one record per CDR3 protein. The repertoire holds approximately 190,000 distinct CDR3 sequences, approximately 96% seen once, with roughly 0.098% in the top ten. The sample was CD4+ T cells from PBMCs. These receptors were obtained from a human donor with Susac syndrome. The CDR3 runs from the conserved cysteine through the conserved F or W. Fields, in order: V gene, CDR3 length, J gene, D gene, clone size, CDR3 protein, CDR3 DNA. D genes are given only for firm matches. The size field is filled for only some rows; it gives once, few, many or a size class.

>TRBV20-1|13|TRBJ2-5|NA|NA
CSASWTTAGTQYF
TGCAGTGCCTCTTGGACTACCGCTGGGACCCAGTACTTC
>TRBV5-6|15|TRBJ2-7|TRBD1|NA
CASSGYGTASYEQYF
TGTGCCAGCAGCGGCTACGGGACAGCATCCTACGAGCAGTACTTC
>TRBV5-1|15|TRBJ1-2|NA|NA
CASARGGRPLYGYTF
TGCGCCAGCGCTCGAGGGGGGCGCCCCCTCTATGGCTACACCTTC
>TRBV6-6|14|TRBJ2-1|TRBD2|NA
CASRTSGVNNEQFF
TGTGCCAGCAGGACTAGCGGGGTAAACAATGAGCAGTTCTTC
>TRBV9|15|TRBJ2-6|NA|NA
CASRADSSGANVLTF
TGTGCCAGCAGAGCCGACAGCTCTGGGGCCAACGTCCTGACTTTC
>TRBV13|14|TRBJ2-7|NA|NA
CASSLTGQSNEQYF
TGTGCCAGCAGCCTGACTGGCCAGAGCAACGAGCAGTACTTC
>TRBV19|15|TRBJ1-2|TRBD1|NA
CASSKPGQGLYGYTF
TGTGCCAGTAGTAAGCCGGGACAGGGCCTCTATGGCTACACCTTC
>TRBV5-4|14|TRBJ1-2|TRBD1|NA
CASSVGTEHYGYTF
TGTGCCAGCAGCGTGGGGACAGAACATTATGGCTACACCTTC
>TRBV29-1|16|TRBJ1-4|TRBD1|NA
CSVRTGPGATNEKLFF
TGCAGCGTTCGGACAGGGCCAGGGGCAACTAATGAAAAACTGTTTTTT
>TRBV28|14|TRBJ2-1|TRBD2|NA
CASSSLAGENEQFF
TGTGCCAGCAGCTCTCTAGCGGGGGAGAATGAGCAGTTCTTC
>TRBV10-1|14|TRBJ2-3|TRBD2|NA
CASSVSGDTDTQYF
TGCGCCAGCAGTGTGAGCGGGGACACAGATACGCAGTATTTT
>TRBV30|15|TRBJ2-3|NA|NA
CAWSAGQITTDTQYF
TGTGCCTGGAGTGCTGGACAGATCACCACAGATACGCAGTATTTT
>TRBV5-4|14|TRBJ2-1|TRBD2|NA
CASSLEAGIDEQFF
TGTGCCAGCAGCTTGGAAGCGGGGATTGATGAGCAGTTCTTC
>TRBV15|16|TRBJ2-3|TRBD2|NA
CATSREGLAVTDTQYF
TGTGCCACCAGCAGAGAGGGACTAGCGGTCACAGATACGCAGTATTTT
>TRBV20-1|15|TRBJ1-6|NA|NA
CSASTPSSYNSPLHF
TGCAGTGCTTCAACCCCGAGCTCCTATAATTCACCCCTCCACTTT
>TRBV5-1|15|TRBJ2-7|TRBD1|NA
CASSFRDRGDHEQYF
TGCGCCAGCAGCTTCCGGGACAGGGGAGACCACGAGCAGTACTTC
>TRBV30|13|TRBJ1-1|NA|NA
CAWSGQKNTEAFF
TGTGCCTGGAGTGGACAGAAAAACACTGAAGCTTTCTTT
>TRBV25-1|16|TRBJ1-5|TRBD1|NA
CASSEGGGRSNQPQHF
TGTGCCAGCAGTGAAGGAGGGGGCAGGAGCAATCAGCCCCAGCATTTT
>TRBV4-1|16|TRBJ2-5|TRBD2|once
CASSQVAGGPGETQYF
TGCGCCAGCAGCCAAGTGGCGGGGGGGCCTGGGGAGACCCAGTACTTC
>TRBV20-1|17|TRBJ2-3|NA|NA
CSARDGLILTSTDTQYF
TGCAGTGCTAGGGATGGCCTGATTCTGACTAGCACAGATACGCAGTATTTT
>TRBV18|15|TRBJ2-4|TRBD1|NA
CASSKPGQGRFIQYF
TGTGCCAGCTCAAAACCGGGACAGGGGCGGTTCATTCAGTACTTC
>TRBV30|13|TRBJ1-5|NA|once
CAWGQNSNQPQHF
TGTGCCTGGGGACAGAATAGCAATCAGCCCCAGCATTTT
>TRBV7-2|13|TRBJ1-1|NA|NA
CASSLVGRGEAFF
TGTGCCAGCAGCTTAGTGGGACGGGGGGAAGCTTTCTTT
>TRBV10-3|15|TRBJ2-3|NA|NA
CAIMASGQHTDTQYF
TGTGCCATCATGGCCAGCGGGCAACACACAGATACGCAGTATTTT